This entry concerns a single TCR beta chain. Participants were aged roughly 18 to 90 years, lived in roughly 23 US areas, and enrolled virtually. This entry belongs to a study of blood T cell repertoires in COVID-19. Study-level information: Researchers got acute and convalescent COVID-19 samples from the United States, Italy and Spain. Sources were T cells, B-cell-depleted T cells, or PBMCs; the material itself was cDNA or gDNA.

Methods used by the authors: Scientists estimated how many nucleated cells there were by amplifying reference gene primers. Sequencing used immunoSEQ multiplex PCR; TCRdb keeps in-frame clones, though not all of them. The DNA was the basis for D and trimming; V, J and clone size are from that table. The sample has approximately 250,000 clones, more than 70% seen once. Trimming removed 0 bases from V and 5 bases from J, with 15 bases in between. CDR3 length equals 15 residues. Germline V gene lookup returns CDR1 SGDLS and CDR2 YYNGEE. The chain carries TRBV9 and TRBJ2-7; no clear D. This clonotype originated in a woman in her thirties or forties with acute COVID-19. Sequencing was performed on PBMCs or T cells enriched from blood (not recorded which). The CDR3 here is CASSVEGVRLNEQYF. The DNA of the CDR3 is TGTGCCAGCAGCGTAGAAGGAGTTAGGCTAAACGAGCAGTACTTC.